In its sample, the clone carrying this T cell receptor beta chain was seen many times. These data originate in a study of metastatic and nonmetastatic thyroid tumors. Through MiXCR, TCRdb re-clonotyped the PCR reads. The sample has tens of thousands of clones, around 25% seen once. Germline V gene data show CDR1 as SGHTA and CDR2 as FQGNSA. V was clipped by 1 base and J by 0 bases, with 6 bases between them. The CDR3 runs 15 residues. Not a single patient had been given any form of treatment at any point before undergoing thyroid surgery. The origin of this receptor is a female donor with papillary thyroid cancer or a benign thyroid nodule (not recorded which). Some clones in this sample may be carry-over from other donors' samples. What was sequenced was blood. The V gene is TRBV7-2, the J gene TRBJ2-2, with no clear D. CDR3 protein: CASSLEGANTGELFF. The CDR3 DNA sequence: TGTGCCAGCAGCTTAGAGGGTGCGAACACCGGGGAGCTGTTTTTT. The complete variable domain, with remaining parts taken from reference TRBV7-2 and TRBJ2-2, reads GAGVSQSPSNKVTEKGKDVELRCDPISGHTALYWYRQSLGQGLEFLIYFQGNSAPDKSGLPSDRFSAERTGGSVSTLTIQRTQQEDSAVYLCASSLEGANTGELFFGEGSRLTVL.